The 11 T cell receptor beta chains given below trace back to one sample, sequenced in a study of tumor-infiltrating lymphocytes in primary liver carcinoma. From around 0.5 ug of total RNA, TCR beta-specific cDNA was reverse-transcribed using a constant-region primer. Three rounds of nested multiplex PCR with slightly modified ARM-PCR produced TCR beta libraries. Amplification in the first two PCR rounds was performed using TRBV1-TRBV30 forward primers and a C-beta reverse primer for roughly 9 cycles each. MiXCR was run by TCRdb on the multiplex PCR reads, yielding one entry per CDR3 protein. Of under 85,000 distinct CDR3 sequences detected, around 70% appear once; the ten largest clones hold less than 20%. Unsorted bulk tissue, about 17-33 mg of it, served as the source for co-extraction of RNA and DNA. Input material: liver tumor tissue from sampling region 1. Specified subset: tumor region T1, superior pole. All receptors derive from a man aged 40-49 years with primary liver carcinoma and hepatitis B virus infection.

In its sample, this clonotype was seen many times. The CDR3 DNA is TGTGCCAGCAGTCTACAGGGTCACGACACTGAAGCTTTCTTT. Its protein is CASSLQGHDTEAFF. The chain has TRBV12-3 or TRBV12-4 and TRBJ1-1; perhaps TRBD1 as D (6 bases). This CDR3 region has 14 residues. The V end lost 5 bases, the J end lost 3 bases, and 13 bases lay between the germline ends.

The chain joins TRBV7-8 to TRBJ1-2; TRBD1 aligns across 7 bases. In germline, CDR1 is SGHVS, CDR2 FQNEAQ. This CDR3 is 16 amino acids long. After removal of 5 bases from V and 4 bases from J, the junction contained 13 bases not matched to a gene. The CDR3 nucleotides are TGTGCCAGCAGCACATCAACACTCCGGGACAGCTATGGCTACACCTTC. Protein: CASSTSTLRDSYGYTF.

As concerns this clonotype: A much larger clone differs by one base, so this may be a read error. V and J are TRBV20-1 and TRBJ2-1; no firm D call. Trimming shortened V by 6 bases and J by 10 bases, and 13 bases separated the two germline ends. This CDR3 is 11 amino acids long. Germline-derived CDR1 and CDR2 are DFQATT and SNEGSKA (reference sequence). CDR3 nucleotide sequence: TGCAGTGCGGAATCTAGTTTCGAGCAGTTCTTC. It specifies CSAESSFEQFF.

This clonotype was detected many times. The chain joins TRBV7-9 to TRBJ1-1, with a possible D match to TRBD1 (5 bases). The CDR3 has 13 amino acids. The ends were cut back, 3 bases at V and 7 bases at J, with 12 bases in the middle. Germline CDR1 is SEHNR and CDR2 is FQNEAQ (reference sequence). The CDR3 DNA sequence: TGTGCCAGCAGCTTGGGCCCTGGGGGTGAAGCTTTCTTT. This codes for CASSLGPGGEAFF.

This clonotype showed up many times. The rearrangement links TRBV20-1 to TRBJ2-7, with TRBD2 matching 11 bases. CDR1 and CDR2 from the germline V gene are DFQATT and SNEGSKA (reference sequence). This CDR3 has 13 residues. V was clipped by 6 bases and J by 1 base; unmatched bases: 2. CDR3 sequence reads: CSAVAGGSYEQYF. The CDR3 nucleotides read TGCAGTGCAGTAGCGGGAGGGTCCTACGAGCAGTACTTC.

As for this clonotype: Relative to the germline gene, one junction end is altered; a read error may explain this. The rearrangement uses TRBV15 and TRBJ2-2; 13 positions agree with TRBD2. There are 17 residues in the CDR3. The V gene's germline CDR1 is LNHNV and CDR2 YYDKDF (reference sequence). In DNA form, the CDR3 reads TGTGCCACCAGCAGTCGACCGGGACTAGCGGGGCCCGGGGAGCTGTATTTT. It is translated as CATSSRPGLAGPGELYF.

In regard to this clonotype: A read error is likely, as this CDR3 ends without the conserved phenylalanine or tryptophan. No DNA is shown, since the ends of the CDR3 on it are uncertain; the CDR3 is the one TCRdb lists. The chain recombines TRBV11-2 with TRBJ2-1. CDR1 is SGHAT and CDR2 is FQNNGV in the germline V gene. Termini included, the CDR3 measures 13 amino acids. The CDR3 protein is CASSLTALNGRFL.

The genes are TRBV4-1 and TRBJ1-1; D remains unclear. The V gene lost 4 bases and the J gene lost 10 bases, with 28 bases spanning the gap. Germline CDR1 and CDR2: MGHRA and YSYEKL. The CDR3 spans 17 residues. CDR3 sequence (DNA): TGCGCCAGCAGCCCCAGATCATTCGCGACTTCAGAACCGTCAGCTTTCTTT. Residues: CASSPRSFATSEPSAFF.

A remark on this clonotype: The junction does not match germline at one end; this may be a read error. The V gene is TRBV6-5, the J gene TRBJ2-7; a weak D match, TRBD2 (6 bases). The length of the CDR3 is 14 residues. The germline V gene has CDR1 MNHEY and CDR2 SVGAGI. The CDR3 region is CACRGAGGPYEQYF. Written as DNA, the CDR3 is TGTGCCTGCAGAGGGGCAGGAGGGCCCTACGAACAGTACTTC.

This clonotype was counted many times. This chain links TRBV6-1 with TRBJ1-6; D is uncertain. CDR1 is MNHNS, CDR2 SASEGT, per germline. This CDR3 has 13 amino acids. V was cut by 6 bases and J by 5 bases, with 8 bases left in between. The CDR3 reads CASRTADNSPLHF. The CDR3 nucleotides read TGTGCCAGCAGGACCGCCGATAATTCACCCCTCCACTTT.

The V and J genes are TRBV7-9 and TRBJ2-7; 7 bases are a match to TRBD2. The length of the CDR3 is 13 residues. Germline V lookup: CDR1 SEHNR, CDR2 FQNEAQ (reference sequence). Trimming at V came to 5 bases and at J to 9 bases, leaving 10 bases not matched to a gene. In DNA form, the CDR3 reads TGTGCCAGCAGCATGGGGACTAACTTAGGGCAGTACTTC. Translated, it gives CASSMGTNLGQYF. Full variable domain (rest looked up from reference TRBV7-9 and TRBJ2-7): DTGVSQNPRHKITKRGQNVTFRCDPISEHNRLYWYRQTLGQGPEFLTYFQNEAQLEKSRLLSDRFSAERPKGSFSTLEIQRTEQGDSAMYLCASSMGTNLGQYFGPGTRLTVT.